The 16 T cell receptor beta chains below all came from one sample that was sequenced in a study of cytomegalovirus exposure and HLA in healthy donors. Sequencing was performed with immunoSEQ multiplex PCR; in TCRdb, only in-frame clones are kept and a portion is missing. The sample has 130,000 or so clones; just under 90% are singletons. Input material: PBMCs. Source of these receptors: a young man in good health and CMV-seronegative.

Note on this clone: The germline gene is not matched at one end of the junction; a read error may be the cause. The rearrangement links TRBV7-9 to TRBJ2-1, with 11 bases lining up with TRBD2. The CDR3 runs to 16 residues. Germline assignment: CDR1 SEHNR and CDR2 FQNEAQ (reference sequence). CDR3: CTSSSTSGGSYNEQFF. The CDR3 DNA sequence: TGTACCAGCAGCTCTACTAGCGGGGGTTCTTATAATGAGCAGTTCTTC.

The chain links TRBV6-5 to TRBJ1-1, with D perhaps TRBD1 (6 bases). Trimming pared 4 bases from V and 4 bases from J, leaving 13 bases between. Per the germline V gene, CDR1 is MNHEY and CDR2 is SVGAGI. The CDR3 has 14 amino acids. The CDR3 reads CASSSTGRSTEAFF. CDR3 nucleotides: TGTGCCAGCAGTTCTACAGGGAGATCCACTGAAGCTTTCTTT.

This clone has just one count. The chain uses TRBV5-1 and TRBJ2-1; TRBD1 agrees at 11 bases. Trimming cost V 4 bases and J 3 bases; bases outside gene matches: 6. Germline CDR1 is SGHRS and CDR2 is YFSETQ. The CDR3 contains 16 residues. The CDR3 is CASSQGQGEFYNEQFF. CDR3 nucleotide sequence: TGCGCCAGCAGCCAGGGACAGGGGGAATTCTACAATGAGCAGTTCTTC.

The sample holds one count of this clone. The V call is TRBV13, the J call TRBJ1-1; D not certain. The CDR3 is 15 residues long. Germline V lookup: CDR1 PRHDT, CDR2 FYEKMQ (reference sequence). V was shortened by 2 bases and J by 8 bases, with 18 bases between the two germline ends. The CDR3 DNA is TGTGCCAGCAGCTTACGTCGGAGCCTCCGAATCGAAGCTTTCTTT. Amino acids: CASSLRRSLRIEAFF. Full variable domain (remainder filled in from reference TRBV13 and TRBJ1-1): AAGVIQSPRHLIKEKRETATLKCYPIPRHDTVYWYQQGPGQDPQFLISFYEKMQSDKGSIPDRFSAQQFSDYHSELNMSSLELGDSALYFCASSLRRSLRIEAFFGQGTRLTVV.

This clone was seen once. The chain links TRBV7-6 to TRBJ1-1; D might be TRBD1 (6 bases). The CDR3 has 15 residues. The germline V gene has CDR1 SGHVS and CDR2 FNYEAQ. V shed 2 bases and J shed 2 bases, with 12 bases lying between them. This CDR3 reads CASSLQGRGNTEAFF. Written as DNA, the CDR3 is TGTGCCAGCAGCTTACAGGGCAGGGGAAACACTGAAGCTTTCTTT.

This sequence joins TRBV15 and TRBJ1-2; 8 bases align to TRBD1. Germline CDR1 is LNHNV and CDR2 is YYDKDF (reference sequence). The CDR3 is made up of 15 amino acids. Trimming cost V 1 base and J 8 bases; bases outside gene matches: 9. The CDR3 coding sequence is TGTGCCACCAGCAGAGGGGGAGGACAGGGATGGGGCTACACCTTC. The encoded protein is CATSRGGGQGWGYTF.

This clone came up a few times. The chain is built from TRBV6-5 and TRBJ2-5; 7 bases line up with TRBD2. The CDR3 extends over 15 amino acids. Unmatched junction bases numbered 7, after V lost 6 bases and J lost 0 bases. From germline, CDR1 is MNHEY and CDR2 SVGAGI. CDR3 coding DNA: TGTGCCAGCAGAATGACTAGCAAGTACCAAGAGACCCAGTACTTC. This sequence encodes CASRMTSKYQETQYF.

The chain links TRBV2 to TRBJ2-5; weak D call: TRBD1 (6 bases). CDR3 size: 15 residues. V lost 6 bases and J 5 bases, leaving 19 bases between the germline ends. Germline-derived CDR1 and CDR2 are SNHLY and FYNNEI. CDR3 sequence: CASRSGTPQGETQYF. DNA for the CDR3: TGTGCCAGCAGGTCCGGGACACCCCAGGGGGAGACCCAGTACTTC. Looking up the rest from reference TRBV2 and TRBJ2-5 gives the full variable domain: EPEVTQTPSHQVTQMGQEVILRCVPISNHLYFYWYRQILGQKVEFLVSFYNNEISEKSEIFDDQFSVERPDGSNFTLKIRSTKLEDSAMYFCASRSGTPQGETQYFGPGTRLLVL.

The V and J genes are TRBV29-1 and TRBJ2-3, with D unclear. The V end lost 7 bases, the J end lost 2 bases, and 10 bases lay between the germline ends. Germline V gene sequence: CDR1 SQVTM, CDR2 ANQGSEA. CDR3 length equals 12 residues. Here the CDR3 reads CSGLPDTDTQYF. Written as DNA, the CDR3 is TGCAGCGGCCTCCCAGACACAGATACGCAGTATTTT.

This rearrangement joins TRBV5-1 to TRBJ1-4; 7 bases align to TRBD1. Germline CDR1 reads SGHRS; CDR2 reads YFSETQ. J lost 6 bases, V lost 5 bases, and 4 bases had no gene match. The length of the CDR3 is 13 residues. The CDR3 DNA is TGCGCCAGCAGTCAGGGGACAGATGAAAAACTGTTTTTT. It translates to CASSQGTDEKLFF. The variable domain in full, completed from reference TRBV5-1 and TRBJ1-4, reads KAGVTQTPRYLIKTRGQQVTLSCSPISGHRSVSWYQQTPGQGLQFLFEYFSETQRNKGNFPGRFSGRQFSNSRSEMNVSTLELGDSALYLCASSQGTDEKLFFGSGTQLSVL.

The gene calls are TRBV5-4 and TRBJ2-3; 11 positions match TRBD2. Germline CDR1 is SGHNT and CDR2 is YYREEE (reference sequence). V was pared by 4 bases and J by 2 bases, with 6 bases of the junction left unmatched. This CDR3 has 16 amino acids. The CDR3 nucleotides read TGTGCCAGCAGCAAACGACTAGCGGGATCCACAGATACGCAGTATTTT. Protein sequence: CASSKRLAGSTDTQYF.

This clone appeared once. As DNA, the CDR3 is TGTGCCAGCAGCTTACAGGGGGTAGGGGGCTACACCTTC. It codes for CASSLQGVGGYTF. J is TRBJ1-2 and V is TRBV7-9, with 7 bases lining up with TRBD1. In germline, CDR1 is SEHNR, CDR2 FQNEAQ (reference sequence). The ends lost 2 bases at V and 8 bases at J; junction bases unmatched: 5. This CDR3 spans 13 amino acids.

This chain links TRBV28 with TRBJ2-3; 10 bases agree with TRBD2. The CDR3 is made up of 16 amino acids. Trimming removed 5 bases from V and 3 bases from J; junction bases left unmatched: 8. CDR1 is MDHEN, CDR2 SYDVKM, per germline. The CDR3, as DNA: TGTGCCAGCAGTGTGTACAGCGGGGGGGGGACAGATACGCAGTATTTT. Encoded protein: CASSVYSGGGTDTQYF.

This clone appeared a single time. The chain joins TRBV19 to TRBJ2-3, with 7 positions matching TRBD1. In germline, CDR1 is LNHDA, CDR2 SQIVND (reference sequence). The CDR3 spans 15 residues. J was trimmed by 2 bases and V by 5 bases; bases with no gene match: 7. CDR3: CASSDPGTVTDTQYF. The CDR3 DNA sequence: TGTGCCAGTAGTGACCCCGGGACAGTCACAGATACGCAGTATTTT.

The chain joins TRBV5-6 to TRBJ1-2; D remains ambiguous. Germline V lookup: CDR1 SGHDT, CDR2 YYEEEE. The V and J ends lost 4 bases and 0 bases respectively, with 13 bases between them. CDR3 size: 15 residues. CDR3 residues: CASSPLGQANYGYTF. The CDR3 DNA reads TGTGCCAGCAGCCCCCTTGGGCAAGCTAACTATGGCTACACCTTC.

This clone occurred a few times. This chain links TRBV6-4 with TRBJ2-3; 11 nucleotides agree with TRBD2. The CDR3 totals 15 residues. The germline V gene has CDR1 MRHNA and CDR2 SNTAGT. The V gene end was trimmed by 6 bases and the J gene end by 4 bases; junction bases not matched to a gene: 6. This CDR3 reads CASSVSGGAPDTQYF. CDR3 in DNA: TGTGCCAGCAGCGTTAGCGGGGGGGCCCCAGATACGCAGTATTTT.